One and the same sample provided the 13 T cell receptor beta chains below, sequenced in a study of blood T cell repertoires in COVID-19. Measured with immunoSEQ multiplex PCR; TCRdb has only the in-frame clones, and not every one. The sample carries under 200,000 clones, 89% recorded once. The source material was PBMCs or T cells enriched from blood (not recorded which). The receptors come from a young woman who had recovered from COVID-19.

Only a few counts were recorded for this clone. The V and J genes are TRBV7-3 and TRBJ2-1; 7 bases line up with TRBD2. The ends lost 4 bases at V and 1 base at J; junction bases unmatched: 7. This CDR3 is built from 16 residues. From germline, CDR1 is SGHTA and CDR2 FQGTGA. CDR3 coding DNA: TGTGCCAGCAGCTCCGTATCAGCGGGGTCCTACAATGAGCAGTTCTTC. Its protein is CASSSVSAGSYNEQFF.

The V call is TRBV28, the J call TRBJ1-2; TRBD1 matches at 8 bases. The CDR3 contains 13 residues. The trim removed 5 bases at V and 6 bases at J, leaving 5 bases unmatched. Per the germline V gene, CDR1 is MDHEN and CDR2 is SYDVKM. The CDR3 reads CASSMKQGDGYTF. The DNA of the CDR3 is TGTGCCAGCAGTATGAAACAGGGGGATGGCTACACCTTC.

V and J are TRBV24-1 and TRBJ2-7; the D gene is possibly TRBD1 (6 bases). The V gene lost 4 bases and the J gene lost 4 bases, with 13 bases spanning the gap. The length of the CDR3 is 14 residues. The germline V gene encodes CDR1 KGHDR and CDR2 SFDVKD. DNA of the CDR3: TGTGCCACCAGTGAGTCAGGGGTAGGTTACGAGCAGTACTTC. As protein: CATSESGVGYEQYF.

This chain connects TRBV6-5 to TRBJ2-3; 12 nucleotides align to TRBD2. CDR1 and CDR2 from the germline V gene are MNHEY and SVGAGI. The CDR3 covers 15 residues. V dropped 6 bases and J dropped 3; count of bases not matched to a gene: 4. The CDR3 DNA sequence: TGTGCCAGCAGCCGAGGACTAGCGGGGACAGATACGCAGTATTTT. Translation: CASSRGLAGTDTQYF.

The chain combines TRBV27 with TRBJ2-3; 7 nucleotides agree with TRBD2. Germline V gene data show CDR1 as MNHEY and CDR2 as SMNVEV (reference sequence). V shed 6 bases, J shed 0 bases, and the junction held 6 bases outside the gene matches. The CDR3 is 15 residues long. CDR3 protein: CASRVGGTSTDTQYF. DNA of the CDR3: TGTGCCAGCAGGGTCGGGGGGACTAGCACAGATACGCAGTATTTT.

The chain employs TRBV5-4 and TRBJ2-5; 14 bases align to TRBD2. Germline CDR1 SGHNT, CDR2 YYREEE (reference sequence). CDR3 size: 16 residues. V shed 2 bases, J shed 2 bases, and the junction held 2 bases outside the gene matches. In nucleotides, the CDR3 is TGTGCCAGCAGCTTAGGGACTAGCGGGGGACAAGAGACCCAGTACTTC. Protein sequence: CASSLGTSGGQETQYF.

Regarding this clone: Within the sample, other DNA sequences also encode this same CDR3. This chain uses TRBV10-1 with TRBJ2-7, with D perhaps matching TRBD2 (6 bases). Per the germline V gene, CDR1 is WNHNN and CDR2 is SYGVQD (reference sequence). V was cut by 3 bases and J by 4 bases, with 10 bases left in between. The CDR3 spans 13 residues. The CDR3 nucleotides are TGCGCCAGCAGTGAAACCGGGGGATACGAGCAGTACTTC. Amino acid sequence: CASSETGGYEQYF.

The V gene is TRBV7-9, the J gene TRBJ2-7; 11 nucleotides agree with TRBD1. The CDR3 extends over 14 amino acids. Germline V lookup: CDR1 SEHNR, CDR2 FQNEAQ (reference sequence). The J segment lost 5 bases and the V segment lost 6 bases, leaving 6 bases of the junction unmatched. DNA for the CDR3: TGTGCCAGCAGTCCCGGGACAGGGGGAAACGAGCAGTACTTC. Amino acid sequence: CASSPGTGGNEQYF.

V and J are TRBV13 and TRBJ2-7; perhaps TRBD1 as D (5 bases). The CDR3 is 15 residues long. V lost 5 bases and J lost 0, with 14 bases in between. Germline CDR1 reads PRHDT; CDR2 reads FYEKMQ (reference sequence). As DNA, the CDR3 is TGTGCCAGCAGCCCTAAACAGGTTAGCTCCTACGAGCAGTACTTC. Residues: CASSPKQVSSYEQYF.

The genes are TRBV30 and TRBJ1-2, with D possibly being TRBD1 (5 bases). The CDR3 has 14 residues. CDR1 and CDR2 (germline): GTSNPN, SVGIG (reference sequence). The ends were cut back, 1 base at V and 4 bases at J, with 13 bases in the middle. The CDR3 spells CAWSEARATYGYTF. The DNA of the CDR3 is TGTGCCTGGAGTGAGGCCAGGGCGACCTATGGCTACACCTTC.

The chain employs TRBV2 and TRBJ1-1; D not certain. This CDR3 is built from 13 residues. Trimming shortened V by 5 bases and J by 4 bases, and 11 bases separated the two germline ends. Germline assignment: CDR1 SNHLY and CDR2 FYNNEI. The CDR3 DNA reads TGTGCCAGCAGTTCTAAGGGAGTCACTGAAGCTTTCTTT. This gives the protein CASSSKGVTEAFF. Full variable domain (outside the CDR3, taken from reference TRBV2 and TRBJ1-1): EPEVTQTPSHQVTQMGQEVILRCVPISNHLYFYWYRQILGQKVEFLVSFYNNEISEKSEIFDDQFSVERPDGSNFTLKIRSTKLEDSAMYFCASSSKGVTEAFFGQGTRLTVV.

This clone has just a few counts. V gene TRBV4-1 combines with J gene TRBJ1-5; D not certain. Germline CDR1 and CDR2: MGHRA and YSYEKL. V lost 0 bases to trimming and J lost 5 bases, with 11 bases between them. CDR3 size: 15 residues. CDR3 nucleotide sequence: TGCGCCAGCAGCCAAGATGTCTTGCGGGATCAGCCCCAGCATTTT. It specifies CASSQDVLRDQPQHF.

This chain uses TRBV5-1 with TRBJ2-3, with TRBD2 identical over 15 bases. The CDR3 sequence is 19 residues long. The V and J ends lost 1 base and 0 bases, in that order; junction bases with no gene match: 6. CDR1 is SGHRS, CDR2 YFSETQ, per germline. The CDR3 spells CASSLQVGLAGGSTDTQYF. The CDR3 DNA follows: TGCGCCAGCAGCTTGCAGGTTGGACTAGCGGGGGGGAGCACAGATACGCAGTATTTT.